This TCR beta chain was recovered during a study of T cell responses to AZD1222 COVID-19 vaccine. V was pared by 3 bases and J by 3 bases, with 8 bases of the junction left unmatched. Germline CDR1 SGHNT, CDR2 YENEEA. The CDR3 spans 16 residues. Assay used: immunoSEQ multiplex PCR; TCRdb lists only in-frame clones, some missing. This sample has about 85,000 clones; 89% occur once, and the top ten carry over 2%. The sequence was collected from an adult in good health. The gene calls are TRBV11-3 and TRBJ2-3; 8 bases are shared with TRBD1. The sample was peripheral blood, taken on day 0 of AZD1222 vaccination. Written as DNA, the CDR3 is TGTGCCAGCAGCTTCTCTAGGGACAGGCTGACAGATACGCAGTATTTT. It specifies CASSFSRDRLTDTQYF.